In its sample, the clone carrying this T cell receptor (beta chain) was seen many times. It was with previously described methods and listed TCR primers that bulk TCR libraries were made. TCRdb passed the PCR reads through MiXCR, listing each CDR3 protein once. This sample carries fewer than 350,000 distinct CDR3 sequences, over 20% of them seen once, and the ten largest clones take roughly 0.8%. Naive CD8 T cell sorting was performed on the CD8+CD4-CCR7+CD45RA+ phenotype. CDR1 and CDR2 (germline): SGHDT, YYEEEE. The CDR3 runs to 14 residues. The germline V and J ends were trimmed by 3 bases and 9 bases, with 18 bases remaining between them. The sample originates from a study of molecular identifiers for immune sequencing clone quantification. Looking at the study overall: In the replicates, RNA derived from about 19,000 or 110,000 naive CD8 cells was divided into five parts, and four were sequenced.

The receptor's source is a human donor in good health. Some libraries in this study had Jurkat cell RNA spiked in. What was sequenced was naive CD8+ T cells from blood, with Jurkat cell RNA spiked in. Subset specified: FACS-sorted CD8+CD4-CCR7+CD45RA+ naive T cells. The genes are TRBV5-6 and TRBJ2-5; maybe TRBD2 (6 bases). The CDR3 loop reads CASSSPSAGLAQYF. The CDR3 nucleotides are TGTGCCAGCAGCTCGCCTAGCGCGGGTCTGGCCCAGTACTTC.